The present T cell receptor beta chain was sequenced within a study of blood T cell repertoires in COVID-19. Those enrolled, adults aged roughly 18 to 90 years, came from about two dozen US areas. Self-reported history from a screening survey and questionnaire set each donor's cohort. Recovered status applied to Cohort 3 donors who had two consecutive negative PCRs. It also applied to those with clearance or with symptom resolution. Germline CDR1 and CDR2: LNHDA and SQIVND (reference sequence). The CDR3 has 13 amino acids. V gave up 5 bases and J gave up 4 bases; unmatched junction bases: 3. As originally analysed: Reference gene primer amplification yielded estimated nucleated cell counts. Only in-frame clones appear in the TCRdb table, and some are missing; sequencing was by immunoSEQ multiplex PCR. That table gives V, J and clone size, and the DNA gave D and trimming. The sample records about 320,000 clones, 88% being singletons.

Sequenced material: PBMCs or T cells enriched from blood (not recorded which). This TCR was recovered from a man aged 30 to 39 who had recovered from COVID-19. The chain recombines TRBV19 with TRBJ2-7, with 9 bases that match TRBD1. The CDR3 region is CASSFGQGYEQYF. The CDR3 DNA reads as TGTGCCAGTAGTTTCGGACAGGGGTACGAGCAGTACTTC. The full variable domain, in which reference TRBV19 and TRBJ2-7 provide the parts outside the CDR3, is DGGITQSPKYLFRKEGQNVTLSCEQNLNHDAMYWYRQDPGQGLRLIYYSQIVNDFQKGDIAEGYSVSREKKESFPLTVTSAQKNPTAFYLCASSFGQGYEQYFGPGTRLTVT.